One sample yielded the 10 T cell receptor beta chains listed below, sequenced in a study of T cell responses to AZD1222 COVID-19 vaccine. Clones were sequenced by immunoSEQ multiplex PCR, and TCRdb holds only the in-frame ones, with some missing. This repertoire shows roughly 110,000 clones, 89% found once; its top ten account for about 7%. The specimen comprised peripheral blood, sampled on day 0 of AZD1222 vaccination. These receptors all come from an adult in good health.

The chain employs TRBV7-2 and TRBJ2-7; 9 bases agree with TRBD1. Germline V CDR1 and CDR2: SGHTA, FQGNSA. CDR3 length: 15 residues. J lost 3 bases, V lost 4 bases, and 7 bases had no gene match. The CDR3 DNA reads TGTGCCAGCAGCTCAATAGGACAGGGGTTCTACGAGCAGTACTTC. Amino acid sequence: CASSSIGQGFYEQYF.

The V and J genes are TRBV12-3 or TRBV12-4 and TRBJ2-1; D ambiguous. The length of the CDR3 is 12 residues. Between the trimmed V and J ends, which lost 3 bases and 12 bases, there was a span of 12 bases. In DNA form, the CDR3 reads TGTGCCAGCAGTTTTCCATATGGAGTGCAGTTCTTC. Translating it yields CASSFPYGVQFF.

V and J are TRBV2 and TRBJ1-1; 8 bases line up with TRBD1. This CDR3 has 15 residues. Trimming cost V 6 bases and J 1 base; bases outside gene matches: 7. Germline lookup yields CDR1 SNHLY and CDR2 FYNNEI. The CDR3 DNA is TGTGCCAGCAGACTCCGGGACAGGACGAACACTGAAGCTTTCTTT. Its protein product is CASRLRDRTNTEAFF.

This clone came up a few times. The V gene is TRBV19, the J gene TRBJ2-3, with D possibly matching TRBD2 (6 bases). CDR1 and CDR2 (germline): LNHDA, SQIVND (reference sequence). Between the trimmed V and J ends, which lost 4 bases and 2 bases, there was a span of 16 bases. The CDR3 is made up of 16 amino acids. In DNA form, the CDR3 reads TGTGCCAGTAGTACCCCGGGACTCATTCACACAGATACGCAGTATTTT. As protein: CASSTPGLIHTDTQYF.

The V call is TRBV19, the J call TRBJ2-7; tentatively, D is TRBD1 or TRBD2 (6 bases each). CDR3 length equals 13 residues. The germline CDR1 and CDR2 sequences are LNHDA and SQIVND (reference sequence). Trimming pared 9 bases from V and 6 bases from J, leaving 18 bases between. The CDR3 sequence is CASSSVGGLEQYF. The CDR3 coding sequence is TGTGCCAGCTCCTCCGTAGGGGGGCTCGAGCAGTACTTC.

The CDR3 region has the DNA TGTGCCACCAGTGATGGTGCAAAAAACATTCAGTACTTC. Protein sequence: CATSDGAKNIQYF. This chain joins TRBV24-1 and TRBJ2-4; D unclear. Trimming shortened V by 3 bases and J by 4 bases, and 6 bases separated the two germline ends. Germline CDR1 reads KGHDR; CDR2 reads SFDVKD. The CDR3 contains 13 residues.

This chain connects TRBV4-2 to TRBJ1-5; weak D call: TRBD1 (5 bases). Trimming pared 4 bases from V and 2 bases from J, leaving 12 bases between. This CDR3 contains 15 residues. Germline CDR1 LGHNA, CDR2 YNFKEQ. CDR3: CASSPVLGGNQPQHF. The CDR3 DNA is TGTGCCAGCAGCCCCGTCTTAGGGGGCAATCAGCCCCAGCATTTT.

This chain links TRBV19 with TRBJ1-2; 9 nucleotides align to TRBD1. This CDR3 comprises 15 residues. J was trimmed by 2 bases and V by 6 bases; bases with no gene match: 7. The germline gives CDR1 LNHDA, CDR2 SQIVND (reference sequence). Written as DNA, the CDR3 is TGTGCCAGTAGCCCTTACAGGGGGCAGAACTATGGCTACACCTTC. Residues: CASSPYRGQNYGYTF. The full variable domain, its missing parts supplied by reference TRBV19 and TRBJ1-2, is DGGITQSPKYLFRKEGQNVTLSCEQNLNHDAMYWYRQDPGQGLRLIYYSQIVNDFQKGDIAEGYSVSREKKESFPLTVTSAQKNPTAFYLCASSPYRGQNYGYTFGSGTRLTVV.

This clone was picked up one time. This chain joins TRBV3-1 (or the pseudogene TRBV3-2) and TRBJ2-1, with 10 bases lining up with TRBD2. The V gene end was trimmed by 2 bases and the J gene end by 4 bases; junction bases not matched to a gene: 11. The CDR3 has 18 amino acids. Germline V gene data show CDR1 as LGHDT and CDR2 as YNNKEL (reference sequence). DNA of the CDR3: TGTGCCAGCAGCCAAAGTAATCCTAGCGGGAGAACATACAATGAGCAGTTCTTC. This translates into CASSQSNPSGRTYNEQFF.

This rearrangement joins TRBV4-3 to TRBJ1-4; D not resolved. CDR1 and CDR2 (germline): LGHNA, YSLEER. V dropped 4 bases and J dropped 8 bases, with 11 bases sitting between them. The CDR3 contains 13 residues. CDR3 in amino acids: CASSRVSKEKLFF. DNA for the CDR3: TGCGCCAGCAGCCGAGTAAGCAAGGAAAAACTGTTTTTT.